These 24 T cell receptor beta chains originate from one sample sequenced in a study of blood T cell repertoires in COVID-19. Clones were sequenced by immunoSEQ multiplex PCR, and TCRdb holds only the in-frame ones, with some missing. The table lists roughly 200,000 clones, 84% of them singletons. Sequenced: peripheral blood. These receptors were collected from a woman of 80 years or more with active or convalescent COVID-19.

The genes are TRBV9 and TRBJ1-2; D gene ambiguous. Germline V CDR1 and CDR2: SGDLS, YYNGEE. The V and J ends lost 4 bases and 8 bases respectively, with 15 bases between them. The CDR3 runs to 13 residues. The DNA of the CDR3 is TGTGCCAGCAGCCCCCGAGCAGGCTTAGGCTACACCTTC. Translation gives CASSPRAGLGYTF.

V usage is TRBV5-1 and J usage is TRBJ2-5, with TRBD2 matching 7 bases. Germline values: CDR1 SGHRS, CDR2 YFSETQ. J was trimmed by 4 bases and V by 4 bases; bases with no gene match: 4. This CDR3 region has 13 residues. CDR3 nucleotides: TGCGCCAGCAGCGGACTAGATGGAGAGACCCAGTACTTC. It encodes CASSGLDGETQYF. Together with reference TRBV5-1 and TRBJ2-5, the CDR3 gives the full variable domain: KAGVTQTPRYLIKTRGQQVTLSCSPISGHRSVSWYQQTPGQGLQFLFEYFSETQRNKGNFPGRFSGRQFSNSRSEMNVSTLELGDSALYLCASSGLDGETQYFGPGTRLLVL.

This chain connects TRBV5-1 to TRBJ1-4; D remains ambiguous. With 0 bases removed from V and 7 bases from J, the gap between germline ends came to 13 bases. Germline V CDR1 and CDR2: SGHRS, YFSETQ. The CDR3 has 15 residues. CDR3 in amino acids: CASSLGSMFGEKLFF. CDR3 nucleotides: TGCGCCAGCAGCTTGGGCTCTATGTTCGGTGAAAAACTGTTTTTT.

The genes are TRBV6-5 and TRBJ2-3; 8 positions match TRBD1. From germline, CDR1 is MNHEY and CDR2 SVGAGI. The CDR3 extends over 14 amino acids. The V and J ends lost 4 bases and 5 bases, in that order; junction bases with no gene match: 5. CDR3 in DNA: TGTGCCAGCAGTTCGGACAGGGCCGAAGATACGCAGTATTTT. It specifies CASSSDRAEDTQYF.

The chain joins TRBV28 to TRBJ2-3; TRBD2 agrees at 10 bases. The CDR3 extends over 15 amino acids. Germline CDR1 is MDHEN and CDR2 is SYDVKM. V lost 6 bases, J lost 3 bases, and 6 bases stayed unmatched. CDR3 bases: TGTGCCAGCAGAGTTAGCGGGGGGTTTACAGATACGCAGTATTTT. This sequence encodes CASRVSGGFTDTQYF.

To note about this clone: An end of the junction differs from the germline gene, which may be a read error. The chain employs TRBV6-5 and TRBJ2-3, with D perhaps matching TRBD1 (5 bases). Germline values: CDR1 MNHEY, CDR2 SVGAGI. The CDR3 spans 11 residues. The CDR3 loop reads CASADTNTQYF. The CDR3 bases are TGTGCCAGCGCGGACACAAATACGCAGTATTTT.

In its sample, this clone was seen a few times. The J gene is TRBJ2-3, the V gene TRBV7-9; D unresolved. Germline lookup yields CDR1 SEHNR and CDR2 FQNEAQ (reference sequence). V lost 7 bases, J lost 0 bases, and 11 bases lay in between. The CDR3 has 14 amino acids. The CDR3: CASIGSSSTDTQYF. The CDR3 nucleotides read TGTGCCAGCATCGGGTCGTCTAGCACAGATACGCAGTATTTT.

The chain joins TRBV7-2 to TRBJ2-7; 10 nucleotides agree with TRBD1. With 5 bases clipped from V and 5 bases from J, the junction kept 9 bases outside the gene matches. This CDR3 comprises 15 residues. In germline, CDR1 is SGHTA, CDR2 FQGNSA. Here the CDR3 reads CASSPPGTGVDEQYF. In DNA, the CDR3 is TGTGCCAGCAGCCCCCCGGGGACAGGGGTGGACGAGCAGTACTTC.

The chain carries TRBV19 and TRBJ2-2; a possible D gene is TRBD2 (6 bases). The CDR3 is made up of 15 amino acids. Germline loops: CDR1 LNHDA, CDR2 SQIVND (reference sequence). V was shortened by 5 bases and J by 5 bases, with 15 bases between the two germline ends. CDR3 nucleotides: TGTGCCAGTAGTCCCGCCCATGGACTAACCGGGGAGCTGTTTTTT. Amino acids: CASSPAHGLTGELFF.

This clone has a handful of counts. The chain carries TRBV6-1 and TRBJ1-6; perhaps TRBD1 as D (5 bases). The germline V and J ends were trimmed by 2 bases and 7 bases, with 15 bases remaining between them. The length of the CDR3 is 16 residues. Per the germline V gene, CDR1 is MNHNS and CDR2 is SASEGT. CDR3 coding DNA: TGTGCCAGCAGTGAATTCGGGGGACGTCAGAATTCACCCCTCCACTTT. Protein sequence: CASSEFGGRQNSPLHF.

V gene TRBV9 combines with J gene TRBJ2-1; 15 positions agree with TRBD2. This CDR3 has 15 amino acids. With V trimmed by 3 bases and J by 7 bases, 2 bases remained unmatched. CDR1 and CDR2 from the germline V gene are SGDLS and YYNGEE. The CDR3 is CASSGGTSGRNEQFF. CDR3 sequence (DNA): TGTGCCAGCAGCGGAGGGACTAGCGGGAGGAATGAGCAGTTCTTC.

The chain has TRBV2 and TRBJ1-1, with unresolved D. From germline, CDR1 is SNHLY and CDR2 FYNNEI. The CDR3 covers 13 residues. V gave up 5 bases and J gave up 4 bases, with 11 bases separating them. The CDR3 sequence is CASSRREPTEAFF. For the CDR3, the DNA is TGTGCCAGCAGTCGCCGGGAGCCCACTGAAGCTTTCTTT.

This sequence joins TRBV10-3 and TRBJ1-3, with D possibly matching TRBD1 (6 bases). Germline assignment: CDR1 ENHRY and CDR2 SYGVKD. The V and J ends lost 0 bases and 0 bases respectively, with 9 bases between them. This CDR3 is 16 amino acids long. The chain's CDR3 is CAISESQGTSGNTIYF. CDR3 nucleotide sequence: TGTGCCATCAGTGAGTCGCAGGGGACCTCTGGAAACACCATATATTTT.

This chain joins TRBV5-1 and TRBJ2-1; D might be TRBD1 (5 bases). The CDR3 is made up of 15 amino acids. Between the trimmed V and J ends, which lost 0 bases and 14 bases, there was a span of 21 bases. Looked up from germline, CDR1 is SGHRS and CDR2 is YFSETQ. CDR3 sequence reads: CASSLEVGALWTKFF. CDR3 DNA: TGCGCCAGCAGCTTGGAAGTAGGGGCCCTTTGGACGAAGTTCTTC.

This chain connects TRBV6-1 to TRBJ1-1; D may be TRBD1 (6 bases). The CDR3 spans 15 residues. V shed 2 bases and J shed 1 base, with 11 bases lying between them. Germline V gene data show CDR1 as MNHNS and CDR2 as SASEGT. The CDR3 sequence: CASSEQMTGNTEAFF. The CDR3 DNA reads TGTGCCAGCAGTGAACAGATGACAGGGAACACTGAAGCTTTCTTT.

The rearrangement links TRBV11-2 to TRBJ2-1; perhaps TRBD1 as D (5 bases). Germline-derived CDR1 and CDR2 are SGHAT and FQNNGV. Between the trimmed V and J ends, which lost 2 bases and 3 bases, there was a span of 14 bases. The CDR3 is 16 residues long. This CDR3 is CASSLYRTKLYNEQFF. CDR3 coding DNA: TGTGCCAGCAGCTTATATAGGACAAAACTCTACAATGAGCAGTTCTTC.

V is TRBV19 and J is TRBJ2-7; 11 nucleotides match TRBD2. Germline CDR1 reads LNHDA; CDR2 reads SQIVND (reference sequence). Trimming at V came to 1 base and at J to 4 bases, leaving 6 bases not matched to a gene. This CDR3 region has 16 residues. This chain's CDR3 is CASSIAGTSGVYEQYF. CDR3 DNA sequence: TGTGCCAGTAGTATAGCCGGGACTAGCGGTGTGTACGAGCAGTACTTC.

The chain recombines TRBV10-1 with TRBJ2-1; the match to TRBD2 covers 8 bases. Germline CDR1 is WNHNN and CDR2 is SYGVQD (reference sequence). CDR3 size: 15 residues. After removal of 6 bases from V and 2 bases from J, the junction contained 6 bases not matched to a gene. CDR3 loop: CASRKTSGTYNEQFF. The CDR3 region has the DNA TGCGCCAGCAGAAAAACTAGCGGTACCTACAATGAGCAGTTCTTC.

The V call is TRBV3-1 (or the pseudogene TRBV3-2), the J call TRBJ2-5, with a weak D call TRBD1 (5 bases). The germline V gene has CDR1 LGHDT and CDR2 YNNKEL (reference sequence). V was pared by 1 base and J by 5 bases, with 14 bases between. This CDR3 region has 15 residues. CDR3 in amino acids: CASSQVAGRRETQYF. CDR3 nucleotide sequence: TGTGCCAGCAGCCAAGTGGCAGGGCGGCGGGAGACCCAGTACTTC.

V is TRBV6-5 and J is TRBJ2-5, with a tentative D call TRBD2 (6 bases). Trimming stripped 8 bases from V and 5 bases from J, with 18 bases between. There are 14 residues in the CDR3. The germline gives CDR1 MNHEY, CDR2 SVGAGI. This CDR3 reads CASLHGGGEETQYF. The CDR3 DNA is TGTGCCAGCCTACACGGGGGAGGTGAGGAGACCCAGTACTTC.

With regard to this clone: Other DNA sequences in this sample translate to the same CDR3. J is TRBJ2-1 and V is TRBV7-6, with 8 bases that match TRBD1. Trimming at V came to 4 bases and at J to 2 bases, leaving 4 bases not matched to a gene. Germline CDR1 SGHVS, CDR2 FNYEAQ. This CDR3 region has 15 residues. CDR3 sequence: CASSSGTGTYNEQFF. The CDR3 nucleotides are TGTGCCAGCAGCTCCGGGACAGGAACCTACAATGAGCAGTTCTTC.

This clone showed up just a few times. The chain employs TRBV9 and TRBJ2-5, with TRBD1 matching 7 bases. Germline loops: CDR1 SGDLS, CDR2 YYNGEE. The CDR3 is made up of 14 amino acids. J lost 5 bases, V lost 2 bases, and 6 bases had no gene match. This CDR3 reads CASSVTHRGETQYF. CDR3 coding DNA: TGTGCCAGCAGCGTTACCCACAGGGGTGAGACCCAGTACTTC.

The chain couples TRBV28 to TRBJ1-2; D is perhaps TRBD1 (6 bases). The CDR3 length is 13 residues. Trimming removed 8 bases from V and 0 bases from J, with 10 bases in between. CDR1 and CDR2 from the germline V gene are MDHEN and SYDVKM. The CDR3 reads CASWTATNYGYTF. The CDR3 region has the DNA TGTGCCAGCTGGACAGCTACTAACTATGGCTACACCTTC.

This chain uses TRBV15 with TRBJ2-1; TRBD2 matches at 10 bases. V lost 5 bases, J lost 4 bases, and 5 bases stayed unmatched. This CDR3 contains 15 residues. Germline V lookup: CDR1 LNHNV, CDR2 YYDKDF (reference sequence). CDR3 region: CATSERSGRYNEQFF. The CDR3 coding sequence is TGTGCCACCAGCGAACGTAGCGGGAGGTACAATGAGCAGTTCTTC.